Below, 7 T cell receptor beta chains from the same sample are listed, as sequenced in a study of blood T cell repertoires in COVID-19. Profiled with immunoSEQ multiplex PCR; TCRdb holds only in-frame clones, not every one. The sample holds 390,000 or so clones, around 91% seen once. The sequencing sample was made of PBMCs or T cells enriched from blood (not recorded which). The receptor set was obtained from a young man who had recovered from COVID-19.

The chain links TRBV3-1 (or the pseudogene TRBV3-2) to TRBJ2-7; D may be TRBD1 (5 bases). The CDR3 covers 15 residues. V lost 0 bases and J lost 3, with 12 bases in between. Germline loops: CDR1 LGHDT, CDR2 YNNKEL (reference sequence). CDR3 nucleotide sequence: TGTGCCAGCAGCCAAGAATCCGGACAAAGCTACGAGCAGTACTTC. Translation: CASSQESGQSYEQYF.

The chain is built from TRBV4-2 and TRBJ2-7, with a tentative D call TRBD1 (6 bases). V shed 0 bases and J shed 6 bases, with 15 bases lying between them. This CDR3 has 15 amino acids. In germline, CDR1 is LGHNA, CDR2 YNFKEQ. CDR3 nucleotide sequence: TGTGCCAGCAGCCAAGATTTGGACAGCCTTTTCGAGCAGTACTTC. This gives the protein CASSQDLDSLFEQYF.

The chain is built from TRBV19 and TRBJ1-4, with no clear D. Trimming shortened V by 3 bases and J by 1 base, and 9 bases separated the two germline ends. The CDR3 runs 15 residues. The germline V gene encodes CDR1 LNHDA and CDR2 SQIVND (reference sequence). Written as DNA, the CDR3 is TGTGCCAGTAGTATGGGCGCAGGAACTAATGAAAAACTGTTTTTT. Translated, it gives CASSMGAGTNEKLFF.

CDR3 loop: CASSTARGADTQYF. The CDR3 nucleotides are TGTGCCAGCAGCACGGCTAGGGGCGCAGATACGCAGTATTTT. The chain carries TRBV7-9 and TRBJ2-3; maybe TRBD1 (5 bases). Germline CDR1 and CDR2: SEHNR and FQNEAQ (reference sequence). This CDR3 contains 14 residues. Trimming removed 5 bases at V and 4 bases at J, with 13 bases between. Based on the CDR3 plus reference TRBV7-9 and TRBJ2-3, the full variable domain is DTGVSQNPRHKITKRGQNVTFRCDPISEHNRLYWYRQTLGQGPEFLTYFQNEAQLEKSRLLSDRFSAERPKGSFSTLEIQRTEQGDSAMYLCASSTARGADTQYFGPGTRLTVL.

The rearrangement joins TRBV27 to TRBJ2-7; no clear D. V lost 5 bases to trimming and J lost 2 bases, with 16 bases between them. The germline V gene has CDR1 MNHEY and CDR2 SMNVEV (reference sequence). The CDR3 totals 15 residues. Here the CDR3 reads CASSASRLLTYEQYF. In DNA form, the CDR3 reads TGTGCCAGCAGTGCCAGTCGACTTCTTACCTACGAGCAGTACTTC.

V usage is TRBV19 and J usage is TRBJ1-5, with 10 bases that match TRBD1. The CDR3 has 15 residues. Per the germline V gene, CDR1 is LNHDA and CDR2 is SQIVND (reference sequence). Trimming took 11 bases from V and 7 from J; bases not matched to a gene: 14. The CDR3 DNA reads as TGTGCCTGCAGCCTGGACAGGGGGTCGGTACAGCCCCAGCATTTT. This sequence encodes CACSLDRGSVQPQHF. The entire variable domain, with the rest obtained from reference TRBV19 and TRBJ1-5, is as follows: DGGITQSPKYLFRKEGQNVTLSCEQNLNHDAMYWYRQDPGQGLRLIYYSQIVNDFQKGDIAEGYSVSREKKESFPLTVTSAQKNPTAFYLCACSLDRGSVQPQHFGDGTRLSIL.

V usage is TRBV15 and J usage is TRBJ2-7; D is possibly TRBD1 (5 bases). Germline V lookup: CDR1 LNHNV, CDR2 YYDKDF (reference sequence). The CDR3 covers 16 residues. The germline V and J ends were trimmed by 3 bases and 8 bases, with 23 bases remaining between them. The CDR3 protein is CATSSEVRTSRYKQYF. DNA for the CDR3: TGTGCCACCAGCAGCGAGGTTCGGACATCGCGTTACAAGCAGTACTTC.